This T cell receptor (beta chain) was observed in a study of T cells after yellow fever vaccination. This clonotype was found a few times. Its antigen is not identified. CDR1 is SGHTA and CDR2 is FQGNSA in the germline V gene. Trimming pared 5 bases from V and 8 bases from J, leaving 12 bases between. This CDR3 contains 13 residues. Each CDR3 protein is one row after TCRdb ran MiXCR on the 5' RACE reads. In the table there are fewer than 450,000 distinct CDR3 sequences, approximately 8% of which are singletons. The study's findings and limits: In FACS-sorted repertoires, abundant clonotypes from the bulk population could appear as contaminants.

Sequenced here: PBMCs, sampled more than 40 days after the first yellow fever vaccination. The chain is built from TRBV7-2 and TRBJ2-2; the D is unclear. The TCR sequence derives from a man aged 18 to 35 who received the YFV17D yellow fever vaccine. CDR3 nucleotide sequence: TGTGCCAGCAGCACCAGGAGTGGGGGGGAGCTGTTTTTT. Protein sequence: CASSTRSGGELFF.